This record concerns one T cell receptor (beta chain) sequence. Its specificity is unknown. The data derive from a study of OX40 agonist ivuxolimab in advanced cancers. About the research overall: Treatment received earlier with anti-PD-1, anti-PD-L1 or anti-CTLA-4 agents was allowed, and approximately 44% had some. Patients achieving partial responses numbered three: one hepatocellular carcinoma case and two cutaneous melanoma cases.

Study-wide results and limits: Relative to CD4+ cells, CD8+ T cells on average had more expanded clones.

The CDR3 covers 13 residues. The ends were cut back, 1 base at V and 1 base at J, with 4 bases in the middle. Germline values: CDR1 LNHDA, CDR2 SQIVND (reference sequence). Sequencing used immunoSEQ multiplex PCR; TCRdb keeps in-frame clones, though not all of them. The table shows some 86,000 clones, with roughly 84% occurring only once. This TCR was sampled from an adult with an advanced solid tumor such as melanoma, head and neck, liver or kidney cancer. The chain links TRBV19 to TRBJ1-1; D call uncertain. The source material was CD4+ or CD8+ T cells sorted from blood, sampled in a trial of the OX40 agonist ivuxolimab. The DNA of the CDR3 is TGTGCCAGTAGTATAGCGGAGAACACTGAAGCTTTCTTT. It yields the protein CASSIAENTEAFF.